These 20 T cell receptor beta chains share one sample of origin, sequenced in a study of cytomegalovirus exposure and HLA in healthy donors. TCRdb's copy holds only in-frame clones and misses some; the assay was immunoSEQ multiplex PCR. The profile shows 250,000 to 350,000 clones, 88% of them singletons. Material: PBMCs. These receptors were collected from a woman between 18 and 30 years old in good health and CMV-seronegative.

The chain employs TRBV7-8 and TRBJ1-2, with unresolved D. Germline lookup yields CDR1 SGHVS and CDR2 FQNEAQ. The CDR3 is made up of 11 amino acids. V lost 4 bases to trimming and J lost 8 bases, with 8 bases between them. The CDR3 spells CASSSTLGYTF. Here the CDR3 DNA reads TGTGCCAGCAGCTCAACTCTGGGCTACACCTTC.

In DNA, the CDR3 is TGTGCCAGCAGCCCCTGGCTAGCGGGGCTCTACAATGAGCAGTTCTTC. Translating gives CASSPWLAGLYNEQFF. The chain couples TRBV28 to TRBJ2-1; 9 bases fit TRBD2. V shed 6 bases, J shed 3 bases, and the junction held 9 bases outside the gene matches. Germline CDR1 reads MDHEN; CDR2 reads SYDVKM. This CDR3 contains 16 residues.

The chain carries TRBV5-8 and TRBJ2-7; TRBD1 might be the D (5 bases). The CDR3 contains 15 residues. Deletions cut 3 bases from V and 0 bases from J, with 13 bases between. Germline loops: CDR1 SGHTS, CDR2 YDEGEE. CDR3 in amino acids: CASSSRMTASYEQYF. The CDR3 DNA follows: TGTGCCAGCAGCTCCCGGATGACAGCCTCCTACGAGCAGTACTTC.

For the CDR3, the DNA is TGCGCCAGCAGTGAAGGGCGGGGGGGGATGAGTATCAATGAGCAGTTCTTC. Its translation is CASSEGRGGMSINEQFF. The gene calls are TRBV10-1 and TRBJ2-1; the match to TRBD2 covers 9 bases. Looked up from germline, CDR1 is WNHNN and CDR2 is SYGVQD (reference sequence). The length of the CDR3 is 17 residues. V shed 3 bases, J shed 6 bases, and the junction held 12 bases outside the gene matches.

This chain joins TRBV6-5 and TRBJ1-6, with D possibly TRBD1 on 5 matching bases. The V end lost 7 bases, the J end lost 3 bases, and 13 bases lay between the germline ends. The germline V gene encodes CDR1 MNHEY and CDR2 SVGAGI. The CDR3 runs 15 residues. CDR3 nucleotide sequence: TGTGCCAGCACCGGGGGAGAGGACTATAATTCACCCCTCCACTTT. Residues: CASTGGEDYNSPLHF.

This chain uses TRBV7-2 with TRBJ2-7; 12 nucleotides line up with TRBD2. The germline V gene has CDR1 SGHTA and CDR2 FQGNSA. The CDR3 runs to 15 residues. J gave up 6 bases and V 8 bases, and 11 bases lay outside the gene matches. The CDR3 spells CASPTETSGRSEQYF. CDR3 nucleotide sequence: TGTGCCAGCCCGACGGAGACTAGCGGGAGAAGCGAGCAGTACTTC.

The rearrangement links TRBV28 to TRBJ1-5, with 8 bases lining up with TRBD1. This CDR3 has 15 amino acids. Germline assignment: CDR1 MDHEN and CDR2 SYDVKM. J was trimmed by 7 bases and V by 2 bases; bases with no gene match: 7. In DNA, the CDR3 is TGTGCCAGCAGTTTAACGGGGACAGGAGGACAGCCCCAGCATTTT. Encoded protein: CASSLTGTGGQPQHF.

This chain connects TRBV6-5 to TRBJ2-1; 14 bases line up with TRBD2. CDR1 and CDR2 from the germline V gene are MNHEY and SVGAGI. The CDR3 totals 15 residues. The ends lost 6 bases at V and 7 bases at J; junction bases unmatched: 5. CDR3 nucleotides: TGTGCCAGCAGAACCGGGACTAGCGGGAGTAATGAGCAGTTCTTC. It translates to CASRTGTSGSNEQFF.

CDR3 sequence (DNA): TGTGCCAGCAGCCCGCGGGAGATCCCCTACGAGCAGTACTTC. Amino acid sequence: CASSPREIPYEQYF. This chain joins TRBV5-5 and TRBJ2-7, with 7 bases fitting TRBD2. V lost 4 bases and J lost 2; bases outside the gene matches: 6. This CDR3 region has 14 residues. The V gene's germline CDR1 is SGHKS and CDR2 YYEKEE (reference sequence).

J is TRBJ2-1 and V is TRBV5-1; 9 bases are shared with TRBD2. CDR3 length: 13 amino acids. V dropped 2 bases and J dropped 10; count of bases not matched to a gene: 4. Germline values: CDR1 SGHRS, CDR2 YFSETQ. In DNA form, the CDR3 reads TGCGCCAGCAGCTTTGCGGGAGGGGAGGAGCAGTTCTTC. It codes for CASSFAGGEEQFF.

The rearrangement links TRBV28 to TRBJ2-1; TRBD2 aligns across 14 bases. The length of the CDR3 is 17 residues. CDR1 and CDR2 from the germline V gene are MDHEN and SYDVKM. V dropped 3 bases and J dropped 9; count of bases not matched to a gene: 10. CDR3 residues: CASSLSQGLAGVGEQFF. CDR3 nucleotide sequence: TGTGCCAGCAGTTTGAGTCAGGGACTAGCGGGAGTTGGTGAGCAGTTCTTC.

The rearrangement joins TRBV18 to TRBJ2-1; TRBD1 agrees at 7 bases. The V gene end was trimmed by 2 bases and the J gene end by 3 bases; junction bases not matched to a gene: 4. This CDR3 has 15 amino acids. CDR1 is KGHSH, CDR2 LQKENI, per germline. CDR3 DNA: TGTGCCAGCTCACCAAGGGGGCCGCACTACAATGAGCAGTTCTTC. Its protein product is CASSPRGPHYNEQFF.

The CDR3 sequence is CASNTQGNTEAFF. CDR3 DNA: TGTGCCAGCAATACACAGGGGAACACTGAAGCTTTCTTT. The chain uses TRBV11-2 and TRBJ1-1; D is perhaps TRBD1 (6 bases). CDR1 and CDR2 from the germline V gene are SGHAT and FQNNGV. Trimming left V 7 bases short and J 1 base short, with 10 bases between. The CDR3 length is 13 residues.

The chain employs TRBV5-1 and TRBJ1-2; 7 bases line up with TRBD1. This CDR3 is 15 amino acids long. V lost 4 bases and J lost 7; bases outside the gene matches: 13. The germline gives CDR1 SGHRS, CDR2 YFSETQ. The CDR3 loop is CASSPDRAPGGGYTF. The DNA of the CDR3 is TGCGCCAGCAGCCCAGACAGGGCTCCAGGCGGTGGCTACACCTTC.

V and J are TRBV18 and TRBJ2-7; 8 bases fit TRBD1. V gave up 6 bases and J gave up 3 bases; unmatched junction bases: 10. CDR3 length: 15 amino acids. Per the germline V gene, CDR1 is KGHSH and CDR2 is LQKENI. CDR3 sequence reads: CASSAGQGGGYEQYF. For the CDR3, the DNA is TGTGCCAGCTCGGCAGGACAGGGCGGAGGCTACGAGCAGTACTTC.

The CDR3 DNA sequence: TGTGCCAGCAGTGAACCGGGACAACTGAACACCGGGGAGCTGTTTTTT. Translated: CASSEPGQLNTGELFF. This rearrangement joins TRBV25-1 to TRBJ2-2; possibly TRBD1 for D (6 bases). The CDR3 sequence is 16 residues long. CDR1 and CDR2 from the germline V gene are MGHDK and SYGVNS. V was trimmed by 2 bases and J by 1 base, leaving 11 bases between them.

The genes are TRBV27 and TRBJ2-3, with D perhaps matching TRBD1 (6 bases). The germline V and J ends were trimmed by 5 bases and 1 base, with 10 bases remaining between them. Germline V gives CDR1 MNHEY, CDR2 SMNVEV (reference sequence). There are 14 residues in the CDR3. CDR3 amino acids: CASSRRQGTDTQYF. The DNA of the CDR3 is TGTGCCAGCAGTCGACGACAGGGCACAGATACGCAGTATTTT.

The chain joins TRBV7-2 to TRBJ2-2; 10 bases agree with TRBD1. From germline, CDR1 is SGHTA and CDR2 FQGNSA. V was pared by 5 bases and J by 4 bases, with 4 bases of the junction left unmatched. The CDR3 contains 15 residues. The CDR3 reads CASSTTGGGTGELFF. The DNA for the CDR3 is TGTGCCAGCAGCACGACAGGGGGCGGCACCGGGGAGCTGTTTTTT.

J is TRBJ1-1 and V is TRBV27; the D gene is possibly TRBD1 (6 bases). The germline V gene has CDR1 MNHEY and CDR2 SMNVEV (reference sequence). This CDR3 has 14 residues. Trimming stripped 3 bases from V and 10 bases from J, with 18 bases between. The CDR3 nucleotides read TGTGCCAGCAGTTTGGCGTCGGGGGGCGAGGGAGCTTTCTTT. This gives the protein CASSLASGGEGAFF.

J is TRBJ2-5 and V is TRBV5-6; 8 bases agree with TRBD2. This CDR3 region has 19 residues. Per the germline V gene, CDR1 is SGHDT and CDR2 is YYEEEE. V lost 0 bases to trimming and J lost 0 bases; unmatched junction nucleotides: 13. In DNA, the CDR3 is TGTGCCAGCAGCTTGGCCTGGGTTGGACTAGCCGACAACCAAGAGACCCAGTACTTC. Its translation is CASSLAWVGLADNQETQYF.